This entry lists 10 T cell receptor beta chains sequenced from one sample in a study of blood T cell repertoires in COVID-19. Method: immunoSEQ multiplex PCR; TCRdb's copy keeps in-frame clones and lacks some. Among about 34,000 clones listed, 60% to 80% were seen once. Sequencing was carried out using peripheral blood. The origin of the receptors is an elderly man with acute or convalescent COVID-19.

The V and J genes are TRBV3-1 (or the pseudogene TRBV3-2) and TRBJ2-2; TRBD2 is a possible D gene (7 bases). Trimming took off 6 bases at V and 5 bases at J, with 16 bases between the two ends. This CDR3 has 15 amino acids. CDR1 and CDR2 from the germline V gene are LGHDT and YNNKEL (reference sequence). CDR3 loop: CASRHGGGLTGELFF. As DNA, the CDR3 is TGTGCCAGCAGGCATGGGGGGGGCTTGACCGGGGAGCTGTTTTTT.

This CDR3 is CSVITGGRGTGELFF. CDR3 sequence (DNA): TGCAGCGTTATTACAGGGGGCCGCGGCACCGGGGAGCTGTTTTTT. The V and J genes are TRBV29-1 and TRBJ2-2; 9 nucleotides match TRBD1. The CDR3 consists of 15 residues. The trim removed 5 bases at V and 4 bases at J, leaving 8 bases unmatched. Germline assignment: CDR1 SQVTM and CDR2 ANQGSEA.

The rearrangement links TRBV30 to TRBJ2-1; D is unclear. Germline V lookup: CDR1 GTSNPN, CDR2 SVGIG (reference sequence). The CDR3 covers 14 residues. With 6 bases removed from V and 0 bases from J, the gap between germline ends came to 12 bases. The CDR3 DNA sequence: TGTGCCTGCCCTCGGTTGAGCTCCTACAATGAGCAGTTCTTC. This sequence encodes CACPRLSSYNEQFF.

The V call is TRBV5-5, the J call TRBJ2-7; possibly TRBD2 for D (5 bases). This CDR3 is built from 16 residues. V gave up 0 bases and J gave up 0 bases, with 13 bases separating them. Looked up from germline, CDR1 is SGHKS and CDR2 is YYEKEE (reference sequence). In nucleotides, the CDR3 is TGTGCCAGCAGCTTGGACCTAGCTCCTCGCTCCTACGAGCAGTACTTC. Its translation is CASSLDLAPRSYEQYF. The whole variable domain, remainder taken from reference TRBV5-5 and TRBJ2-7, is DAGVTQSPTHLIKTRGQQVTLRCSPISGHKSVSWYQQVLGQGPQFIFQYYEKEERGRGNFPDRFSARQFPNYSSELNVNALLLGDSALYLCASSLDLAPRSYEQYFGPGTRLTVT.

The rearrangement uses TRBV30 and TRBJ2-5; a possible D gene is TRBD1 (5 bases). This CDR3 is built from 14 residues. Germline assignment: CDR1 GTSNPN and CDR2 SVGIG (reference sequence). V lost 1 base and J lost 1, with 10 bases in between. The CDR3 reads CAWSDDSSQETQYF. In DNA, the CDR3 is TGTGCCTGGAGTGATGACAGTAGCCAAGAGACCCAGTACTTC.

The chain joins TRBV9 to TRBJ1-1; D gene ambiguous. The CDR3 spans 13 residues. The germline CDR1 and CDR2 sequences are SGDLS and YYNGEE. Trimming pared 3 bases from V and 3 bases from J, leaving 9 bases between. The chain's CDR3 is CASSGLDYTEAFF. Here the CDR3 DNA reads TGTGCCAGCAGCGGACTGGATTACACTGAAGCTTTCTTT.

The chain has TRBV9 and TRBJ2-7, with 12 bases fitting TRBD2. This CDR3 has 16 amino acids. J was trimmed by 2 bases and V by 4 bases; bases with no gene match: 7. The germline V gene has CDR1 SGDLS and CDR2 YYNGEE. Written as DNA, the CDR3 is TGTGCCAGCAGCTCGACTAGCGGGAGACAAACCTACGAGCAGTACTTC. Translation gives CASSSTSGRQTYEQYF.

This chain uses TRBV7-3 with TRBJ2-1, with 10 positions matching TRBD1. The V segment lost 5 bases and the J segment 7 bases; nucleotides outside the gene matches: 11. The CDR3 loop spans 16 amino acids. CDR1 and CDR2 from the germline V gene are SGHTA and FQGTGA. The CDR3: CASSPTGTGARNEQFF. The CDR3 DNA reads as TGTGCCAGCAGCCCGACCGGGACAGGGGCGCGGAATGAGCAGTTCTTC.

The V and J genes are TRBV30 and TRBJ1-5, with D perhaps TRBD1 (5 bases). The CDR3 is 13 residues long. Germline values: CDR1 GTSNPN, CDR2 SVGIG (reference sequence). Trimming took 2 bases from V and 4 from J, leaving 9 bases between them. The CDR3 reads CAWSWGVNQPQHF. The CDR3 DNA reads TGTGCCTGGAGTTGGGGGGTTAATCAGCCCCAGCATTTT. The variable domain in full, completed from reference TRBV30 and TRBJ1-5, reads SQTIHQWPATLVQPVGSPLSLECTVEGTSNPNLYWYRQAAGRGLQLLFYSVGIGQISSEVPQNLSASRPQDRQFILSSKKLLLSDSGFYLCAWSWGVNQPQHFGDGTRLSIL.

V usage is TRBV28 and J usage is TRBJ2-3; TRBD2 might be the D (7 bases). This CDR3 has 16 amino acids. V gave up 7 bases and J gave up 1 base, with 18 bases separating them. CDR1 is MDHEN and CDR2 is SYDVKM in the germline V gene. CDR3 residues: CASTLGGGGGTDTQYF. As DNA, the CDR3 is TGTGCCAGCACCCTTGGGGGCGGGGGTGGCACAGATACGCAGTATTTT.